This is a list of T cell receptor beta chains from one sample in a study of radiation and T cells in renal cell carcinoma. TCRdb's table, derived via immunoSEQ multiplex PCR, lists solely in-frame clones and lacks some. Here the sample spans roughly 130,000 clones, about 88% being singletons. The sequencing used blood, collected from a patient whose treatment included radiotherapy and nephrectomy. The receptors here all came from a woman aged 45-60 years with renal cell carcinoma. The CDR3 runs from the conserved cysteine through the conserved F or W. A D gene is named only where the DNA matches it firmly. Not every row has a clone size; where given, it reads once, few, many or a size class.

d_call	v_call	j_call	clone_size	cdr3_nt	cdr3_aa
.	TRBV7-9	TRBJ1-4	.	TGTGCCAGCAGCCCACGTTGGGGGATGGGGACTAATGAAAAACTGTTTTTT	CASSPRWGMGTNEKLFF
.	TRBV7-9	TRBJ2-5	.	TGTGCCAGCAGCTTATTGGGGGCGGGCCAGTACTTC	CASSLLGAGQYF
.	TRBV7-5	TRBJ1-2	.	TGTGCCAGAAGCTGTTACAGGGAGAACAACTATGGCTACACCTTC	CARSCYRENNYGYTF
.	TRBV11-2	TRBJ1-1	.	TGTGCCAGCAGCAACCGACGGGAGCCCCACACTGAAGCTTTCTTT	CASSNRREPHTEAFF
TRBD1	TRBV19	TRBJ2-7	.	TGTGCCAGTACCGTCGACAGGGAGAGGATGGGGATCTGGTACTTC	CASTVDRERMGIWYF
.	TRBV6-6	TRBJ2-7	.	TGTGCCAGCAGGCCCCACGGGCCTTACGAGCAGTACTTC	CASRPHGPYEQYF
.	TRBV10-3	TRBJ2-1	.	TGTGCCATCAGTGATGGAGGGGGGGCGTCCTACAATGAGCAGTTCTTC	CAISDGGGASYNEQFF
.	TRBV7-8	TRBJ1-3	.	TGTGCCAGCAGCTGGAACAGCTTCTCTGGAAACACCATATATTTT	CASSWNSFSGNTIYF
.	TRBV5-4	TRBJ2-5	.	TGTGCCAGCAGCGGGGGCCTACAGGGCCTGGGGGAGACCCAGTACTTC	CASSGGLQGLGETQYF
.	TRBV20-1	TRBJ1-2	few	TGCAGTGCCCGGCCGGGGTATGGCTACACCTTC	CSARPGYGYTF
.	TRBV15	TRBJ2-2	.	TGTGCCACCAGCCGGCTTCAGGGGTCCGGGGAGCTGTTTTTT	CATSRLQGSGELFF
.	TRBV7-7	TRBJ1-3	.	TGTGCTAGCAGCCCGGGGACGGCTGGAAACACCATATATTTT	CASSPGTAGNTIYF
.	TRBV6-6	TRBJ1-2	once	TGTGCCAGCAGTTACGCCGGGACTAACTATGGCTACACCTTC	CASSYAGTNYGYTF
.	TRBV5-6	TRBJ2-3	.	TGTGCCAGCAGCTTGGGAGCTACAGATACGCAGTATTTT	CASSLGATDTQYF
TRBD1	TRBV10-2	TRBJ1-2	.	TGCGCCAGCGGCCCCTCAGGGGGCTATGGCTACACCTTC	CASGPSGGYGYTF
.	TRBV6-1	TRBJ1-6	.	TGTGCCAGCAGTTCCGGGACTACCTATAATTCACCCCTCCACTTT	CASSSGTTYNSPLHF
.	TRBV6-1	TRBJ2-7	once	TGTGCCAGCAGTGAAGTCTCAGCCACCTCCTACGAGCAGTACTTC	CASSEVSATSYEQYF
.	TRBV6-5	TRBJ2-4	.	TGTGCCAGCAGTTATGGGGTAGCAGGGCTCGCCCTCGTTCAGTACTTC	CASSYGVAGLALVQYF
.	TRBV19	TRBJ1-6	.	TGTGCCAGTTCACAGGGCCTCAGGGATTCACCCCTCCACTTT	CASSQGLRDSPLHF
.	TRBV9	TRBJ1-1	.	TGTGCCAGCAGCGTAGAGCCCAGGTCGGACACTGAAGCTTTCTTT	CASSVEPRSDTEAFF
TRBD2	TRBV7-2	TRBJ2-3	.	TGTGCCAGCAGCTCCGGCGGGGGGGGCCTAACAGATACGCAGTATTTT	CASSSGGGGLTDTQYF
.	TRBV6-6	TRBJ2-5	.	TGTGCCAGCAGTCAAACAGATCGGGAGACCCAGTACTTC	CASSQTDRETQYF
.	TRBV5-6	TRBJ2-7	.	TGTGCCAGCAGCTTGGATCCGGGCCCCGGCTACGAGCAGTACTTC	CASSLDPGPGYEQYF
TRBD1	TRBV6-6	TRBJ1-3	.	TGTGCCAGCAGGGACGGGACAGGGGGCGCGGGAAACACCATATATTTT	CASRDGTGGAGNTIYF
.	TRBV15	TRBJ1-6	.	TGTGCCACCAGGCGGGAGTTCAGGAACTCACCCCTCCACTTT	CATRREFRNSPLHF
.	TRBV11-2	TRBJ2-2	once	TGTGCCAGCAGCTTAAACTCCGGACACACCGGGGAGCTGTTTTTT	CASSLNSGHTGELFF
.	TRBV18	TRBJ2-7	.	TGTGCCAGCTCACGCTCCGGCGCAGTTGGTTTGGGCGAGCAGTACTTC	CASSRSGAVGLGEQYF
.	TRBV10-1	TRBJ1-2	.	TGCGCCAGCAGTGAGGAACCCCGGGGCTATGGCTACACCTTC	CASSEEPRGYGYTF
.	TRBV5-5	TRBJ2-6	.	TGTGCCAGCAGCTTAGTAGCCAACGTCCTGACTTTC	CASSLVANVLTF
.	TRBV10-2	TRBJ1-5	.	TGCGCCAGCAGCGTGCGGAGCAATCAGCCCCAGCATTTT	CASSVRSNQPQHF
TRBD2	TRBV19	TRBJ2-1	.	TGTGCCAGTAGTTTCGGGGGGGTGACATACAATGAGCAGTTCTTC	CASSFGGVTYNEQFF
.	TRBV6-1	TRBJ1-5	.	TGTGCCAGCAGTGAAGCCTGGGGGCCTAGCAATCAGCCCCAGCATTTT	CASSEAWGPSNQPQHF
.	TRBV7-3	TRBJ1-6	.	TGTGCCAGCAGAGACCAGAGTAATTCACCCCTCCACTTT	CASRDQSNSPLHF
TRBD1	TRBV6-1	TRBJ2-2	.	TGTGCCAGCATCGGGACAGGGGGCTCCGGGGAGCTGTTTTTT	CASIGTGGSGELFF
.	TRBV7-9	TRBJ1-4	.	TGTGCCAGCAGCCTCCTCCAGGGCATGACTAATGAAAAACTGTTTTTT	CASSLLQGMTNEKLFF
.	TRBV20-1	TRBJ2-7	.	TGCGGACCTCAGGGGAACAACGAGCAGTACTTC	CGPQGNNEQYF
TRBD2	TRBV5-1	TRBJ2-5	.	TGCGCCAGCAGCTTGGCCGGACTAGCGGGGGCGGAGACCCAGTACTTC	CASSLAGLAGAETQYF
.	TRBV20-1	TRBJ2-1	.	TGCAGTGCTCGACAGTACAATGAGCAGTTCTTC	CSARQYNEQFF
.	TRBV5-6	TRBJ2-1	.	TGTGCCAGCAGTCTCCCGGGACCAAATGAGCAGTTCTTC	CASSLPGPNEQFF
.	TRBV18	TRBJ2-3	.	TGTGCCAGCTCACCATCCCAGACAAGCACAGATACGCAGTATTTT	CASSPSQTSTDTQYF
.	TRBV18	TRBJ1-1	once	TGTGCCAGCTCACAGAGTACCGGGACGGTTGAAGCTTTCTTT	CASSQSTGTVEAFF
TRBD1	TRBV7-3	TRBJ1-6	.	TGTGCCAGCAGGCAGGGCAAAACAGGGGACCCGCTTAGAAATAATTCACCCCTCCACTTT	CASRQGKTGDPLRNNSPLHF
TRBD2	TRBV7-2	TRBJ2-2	.	TGTGCCAGCAGCCGGACGGCTAGCGGGGGCCACAACACCGGGGAGCTGTTTTTT	CASSRTASGGHNTGELFF
TRBD1	TRBV7-9	TRBJ2-7	.	TGTGCCAGCAGCTACGGACAGGGGGGCTACGAGCAGTACTTC	CASSYGQGGYEQYF
TRBD1	TRBV5-6	TRBJ1-2	once	TGTGCCAGCAGCTTGGGGAGCTCTCACAGGGGGACTGGCTACACCTTC	CASSLGSSHRGTGYTF
.	TRBV14	TRBJ2-3	.	TGTGCCAGCAGCCAAGAGTGGGATACGCAGTATTTT	CASSQEWDTQYF